The rows below give T cell receptor beta chains drawn from one sample of a study of post-analysis software for immune sequencing data. TCRdb re-derived calls from the PCR reads in MiXCR, one entry per CDR3 protein. This sample has roughly 600,000 distinct CDR3 sequences, with 44% found just once. Sequencing input: blood. The receptors here all came from a girl between 10 and 17 years old with multiple sclerosis. The CDR3 runs from the conserved cysteine through the conserved F or W. D genes are given only for firm matches. Expanded clones are given a class, and other clones once, few, many or no size at all.

j_gene,v_gene,d_gene,abundance,CDR3aa,CDR3nt
TRBJ1-5,TRBV10-3,TRBD1,.,CAISQDRPRVGNQPQHF,TGTGCCATCTCGCAGGACAGGCCTAGGGTCGGCAATCAGCCCCAGCATTTT
TRBJ2-2,TRBV7-3,.,few,CASSPVATNTGELFF,TGTGCCAGCAGCCCAGTAGCTACGAACACCGGGGAGCTGTTTTTT
TRBJ1-2,TRBV7-6,.,.,CASRAGFSGGYTF,TGTGCCAGCAGAGCAGGGTTTTCAGGGGGCTACACCTTC
TRBJ1-4,TRBV4-1,TRBD1,.,CASSPGQGAGGEKLFF,TGCGCCAGCAGCCCCGGACAGGGGGCTGGGGGTGAAAAACTGTTTTTT
TRBJ1-2,TRBV7-2,.,.,CASPTSPWGPNYGYTF,TGTGCCAGCCCAACCTCACCGTGGGGGCCCAACTATGGCTACACCTTC
TRBJ2-7,TRBV29-1,.,.,CSVEDSGYEQYF,TGCAGCGTTGAGGACAGTGGGTACGAGCAGTACTTC
TRBJ2-3,TRBV29-1,.,.,CSVEPGLHTDTQYF,TGCAGCGTCGAGCCGGGACTTCACACAGATACGCAGTATTTT
TRBJ1-2,TRBV13,.,.,CASSLGRAGYTF,TGTGCCAGCAGCTTAGGGCGGGCTGGCTACACCTTC
TRBJ1-4,TRBV12-3/TRBV12-4,.,.,CASSLSATNEKLFF,TGTGCCAGCAGTTTGAGTGCAACTAATGAAAAACTGTTTTTT
TRBJ2-1,TRBV7-9,.,once,CASSRGNWGNEQFF,TGTGCCAGCAGCAGGGGGAATTGGGGGAATGAGCAGTTCTTC
TRBJ2-1,TRBV6-5,.,.,CASGVRGSYNEQFF,TGTGCCAGTGGGGTAAGGGGGTCCTACAATGAGCAGTTCTTC
TRBJ2-4,TRBV12-3/TRBV12-4,TRBD2,once,CASSAGLAGAKNIQYF,TGTGCCAGCAGTGCGGGACTAGCGGGCGCCAAAAACATTCAGTACTTC
TRBJ1-1,TRBV20-1,TRBD1,.,CSASPGTAGNTEAFF,TGCAGTGCTAGCCCAGGGACAGCTGGGAACACTGAAGCTTTCTTT
TRBJ2-6,TRBV12-5,TRBD1,.,CASGLVTGGAGANVLTF,TGTGCTAGTGGTTTGGTGACAGGGGGTGCTGGGGCCAACGTCCTGACTTTC
TRBJ1-2,TRBV7-8,.,few,CASSLGGQNLYGYTF,TGTGCCAGCAGCTTAGGCGGGCAGAATCTATATGGCTACACCTTC
TRBJ2-1,TRBV20-1,.,.,CSARDWGWGNNEQFF,TGCAGTGCTAGAGATTGGGGGTGGGGGAACAATGAGCAGTTCTTC
TRBJ1-2,TRBV7-9,TRBD1,many,CASSSGQGNYGYTF,TGTGCCAGCAGTTCCGGACAGGGGAACTATGGCTACACCTTC
TRBJ2-1,TRBV21-1,.,.,CASSKGHTSGGTSYNEQFF,TGTGCCAGCAGCAAAGGGCATACTAGCGGGGGGACTTCCTACAATGAGCAGTTCTTC
TRBJ2-5,TRBV4-1,.,.,CASSQGPSKETQYF,TGCGCCAGCAGCCAGGGGCCTTCTAAGGAGACCCAGTACTTC
TRBJ1-2,TRBV12-3/TRBV12-4,TRBD1,.,CASSSSDRVEGYTF,TGTGCCAGCAGTTCCTCCGACAGGGTTGAAGGCTACACCTTC
TRBJ1-5,TRBV12-3/TRBV12-4,TRBD1,.,CASSLRWDRAAGQPQHF,TGTGCCAGCAGTTTGAGGTGGGACAGGGCCGCGGGCCAGCCCCAGCATTTT
TRBJ1-5,TRBV5-1,.,few,CASSLGDLNQPQHF,TGCGCCAGCAGCTTGGGGGACTTAAATCAGCCCCAGCATTTT
TRBJ1-5,TRBV30,.,.,CAWGGADHNQPRHF,TGTGCCTGGGGGGGGGCGGATCACAATCAGCCCCGGCATTTT
TRBJ2-2,TRBV3-1,.,.,CASSQALALTQGTGELFF,TGTGCCAGCAGCCAAGCACTAGCGCTCACCCAGGGGACCGGGGAGCTGTTTTTT
TRBJ2-7,TRBV27,.,.,CASSPIRTAYYEQYF,TGTGCCAGCAGTCCCATTCGGACAGCCTACTACGAGCAGTACTTC
TRBJ2-7,TRBV5-1,.,.,CASSVGGEPYYEQYF,TGCGCCAGCAGCGTGGGAGGTGAGCCATACTACGAGCAGTACTTC
TRBJ2-3,TRBV12-3/TRBV12-4,TRBD2,.,CASSRGRAPTDTQYF,TGTGCCAGCAGCCGCGGGAGGGCCCCCACAGATACGCAGTATTTT
TRBJ2-5,TRBV20-1,TRBD2,.,CSARFRGVETQYF,TGCAGTGCTAGGTTCCGGGGGGTCGAGACCCAGTACTTC
TRBJ2-3,TRBV7-9,TRBD1,.,CASSFTGTGSVAQYF,TGTGCCAGCAGCTTCACCGGGACAGGGAGTGTGGCGCAGTATTTT
TRBJ2-7,TRBV10-3,TRBD2,.,CAISELAGLSYEQYF,TGTGCCATCAGTGAGCTAGCGGGGCTCTCCTACGAGCAGTACTTC
TRBJ1-2,TRBV12-3/TRBV12-4,TRBD1,.,CASSLSGRGGYTF,TGTGCCAGCAGTTTAAGCGGCAGGGGGGGCTACACCTTC
TRBJ1-1,TRBV24-1,.,once,CATRAEVNTEAFF,TGTGCCACCAGGGCGGAAGTGAACACTGAAGCTTTCTTT
TRBJ1-1,TRBV20-1,.,.,CSLRGTEAFF,TGCAGTCTTCGTGGGACTGAAGCTTTCTTT
TRBJ1-2,TRBV5-1,.,few,CASSLDPDYGYTF,TGCGCCAGCAGCTTGGATCCCGACTATGGCTACACCTTC
TRBJ2-5,TRBV2,.,.,CASSREKGLQETQYF,TGTGCCAGCAGCCGAGAAAAGGGACTCCAAGAGACCCAGTACTTC
TRBJ1-1,TRBV20-1,.,.,CSARDPGGPDTEAFF,TGCAGTGCTAGAGATCCCGGGGGGCCGGACACTGAAGCTTTCTTT
TRBJ1-1,TRBV15,TRBD1,.,CATSKQGLNTEAFF,TGTGCCACCAGTAAACAGGGGCTGAACACTGAAGCTTTCTTT
TRBJ2-7,TRBV10-1,.,.,CASSESASARDEQYF,TGCGCCAGCAGTGAGTCGGCATCGGCGCGGGACGAGCAGTACTTC
TRBJ2-5,TRBV5-1,.,few,CASSNRPEETQYF,TGCGCCAGCAGCAACCGACCAGAGGAGACCCAGTACTTC